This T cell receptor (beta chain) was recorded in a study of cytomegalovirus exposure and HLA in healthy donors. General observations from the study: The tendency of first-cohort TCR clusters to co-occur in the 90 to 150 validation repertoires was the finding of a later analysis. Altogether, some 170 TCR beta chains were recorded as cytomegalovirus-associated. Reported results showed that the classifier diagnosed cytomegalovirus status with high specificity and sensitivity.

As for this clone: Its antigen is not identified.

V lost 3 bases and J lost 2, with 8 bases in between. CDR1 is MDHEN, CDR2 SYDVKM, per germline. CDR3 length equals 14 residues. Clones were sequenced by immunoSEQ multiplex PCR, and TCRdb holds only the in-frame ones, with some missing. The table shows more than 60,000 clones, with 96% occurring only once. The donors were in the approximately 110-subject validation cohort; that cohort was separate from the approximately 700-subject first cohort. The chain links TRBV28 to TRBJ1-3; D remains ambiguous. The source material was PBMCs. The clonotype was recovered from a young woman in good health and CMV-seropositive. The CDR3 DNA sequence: TGTGCCAGCAGTTTTCGAGGTCCTGGAAACACCATATATTTT. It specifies CASSFRGPGNTIYF.